This T cell receptor beta chain appears in the sequencing data of a study of blood T cell repertoires in COVID-19 (TCRdb year 2020). In the study overall: Collaborator samples came from the United States, Italy and Spain and covered acute and convalescent phases of COVID-19. Where available, HLA class I and class II types were taken from metadata supplied by the sample provider and were not determined by assay-based typing. The repertoires were made available in a free public database intended to serve as a resource for research on the immune response to SARS-CoV-2. Deeply sampled blood TCRbeta repertoires from subjects exposed to, actively infected with, or recovered from COVID-19 were included in the dataset. Nearly every sample came with metadata listing a de-identified subject ID, COVID-19 status, age in years and sex. Samples were obtained from the ongoing ImmuneRACE study (first 160 participants) and from roughly 1,300 subjects provided by 6 global collaborators. The prospective study material was composed of cDNA or gDNA derived from T cells, B-cell-depleted T cells, or PBMCs.

General study outcomes and caveats: How much clinical and demographic metadata was included differed by source and by participant, and the metadata was provided uncurated.

The immunoSEQ Assay, a bias-controlled multiplex PCR, was used to amplify TCRbeta CDR3 regions from genomic DNA. In the authors' own workflow: Within the assay, amplification of reference gene primers was used to estimate how many nucleated cells each sample contained. Sequence reads were collapsed and filtered to measure the absolute abundance of every unique TCRbeta CDR3 rearrangement. For each sample, productive Simpson clonality was calculated by taking the square root of Simpson's diversity index across productive rearrangements. As stored in TCRdb, this immuneACCESS dataset retains in-frame rearrangements with V and J assigned. A fraction of the clones does not appear; measured against another copy, unresolved V genes explain less than half of the discrepancy, and the remainder lacks a known reason. V, J and clone size were drawn from that table, and D and trimming were deduced from the DNA. The sample table records about 190,000 clones; 88% of these occur just once. Together, the top ten hold roughly 5.6% of the sample.

Including cysteine and phenylalanine, the CDR3 has 18 amino acids. CDR3 DNA only is kept here, 54 bases in frame from base 1. Ends trimmed: V by 1 base, J by 4 bases; bases unmatched to a gene: 15. Looking up the germline V gene yields CDR1 SGHVS and CDR2 FQNEAQ. With regard to this clone: The antigen it recognizes is unknown. Base qualities are not provided; no much larger clone lies one nucleotide away.

Whole blood was collected in K2EDTA tubes by collaborating institutions according to the institutions' own protocols. For TCRbeta analysis, collaborators shipped samples as frozen whole blood, isolated PBMCs, or DNA extracted from either of those sample types. The TCR sequence derives from a man in his forties with active or convalescent COVID-19. Sequencing input: peripheral blood. Recombination connected TRBV7-8 to TRBJ1-1; TRBD1 matches 7 bases in the middle. This receptor carries the CDR3 CASSLDGTVGGRGTEAFF. The DNA sequence is as follows: TGTGCCAGCAGCTTAGACGGGACAGTCGGGGGACGCGGCACTGAAGCTTTCTTT.